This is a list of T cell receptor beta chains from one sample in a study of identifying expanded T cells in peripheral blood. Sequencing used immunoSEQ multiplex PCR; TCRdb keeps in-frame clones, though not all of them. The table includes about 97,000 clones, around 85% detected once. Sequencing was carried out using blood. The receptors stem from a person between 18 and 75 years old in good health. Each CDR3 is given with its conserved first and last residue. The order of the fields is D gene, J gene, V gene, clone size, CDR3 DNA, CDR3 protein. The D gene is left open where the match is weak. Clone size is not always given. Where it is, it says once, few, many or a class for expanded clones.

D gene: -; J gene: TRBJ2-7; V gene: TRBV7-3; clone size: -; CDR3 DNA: TGTGCCAGCAGCCGGGAGGAGCAGTACTTC; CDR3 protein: CASSREEQYF
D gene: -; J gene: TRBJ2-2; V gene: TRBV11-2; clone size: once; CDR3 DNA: TGTGCCAGCAGCTTAGGGGTTGCCGGGGAGCTGTTTTTT; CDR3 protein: CASSLGVAGELFF
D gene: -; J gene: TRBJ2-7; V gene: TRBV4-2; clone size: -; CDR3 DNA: TGTGCCAGCAGCCAGGGTCGCTCCTACGAGCAGTACTTC; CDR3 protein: CASSQGRSYEQYF
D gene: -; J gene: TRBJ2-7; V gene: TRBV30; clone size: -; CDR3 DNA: TGTGCCTGGACGCCAGGGGCCACCTACGAGCAGTACTTC; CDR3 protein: CAWTPGATYEQYF
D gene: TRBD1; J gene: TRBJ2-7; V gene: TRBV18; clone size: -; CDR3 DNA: TGTGCCAGCTCACCGGGGGACAGCTACTACGAGCAGTACTTC; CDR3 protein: CASSPGDSYYEQYF
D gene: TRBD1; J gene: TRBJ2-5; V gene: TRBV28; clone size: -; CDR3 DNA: TGTGCCAGCGGCCACTACCTGAGACAGGGCCAAGAGACCCAGTACTTC; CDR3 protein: CASGHYLRQGQETQYF
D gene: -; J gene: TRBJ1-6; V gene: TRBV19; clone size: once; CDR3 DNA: TGTGCCACCGGGGCTACCTATAATTCACCCCTCCACTTT; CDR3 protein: CATGATYNSPLHF
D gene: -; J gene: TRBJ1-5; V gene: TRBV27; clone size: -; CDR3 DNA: TGTGCCAGCAGTCCGCGACCTATTGATCAGCCCCAGCATTTT; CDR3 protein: CASSPRPIDQPQHF
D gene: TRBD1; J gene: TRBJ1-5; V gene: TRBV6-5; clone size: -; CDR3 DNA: TGTGCCAGCAGTTCAGGGGACAGGGCCCATCAGCCCCAGCATTTT; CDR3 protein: CASSSGDRAHQPQHF
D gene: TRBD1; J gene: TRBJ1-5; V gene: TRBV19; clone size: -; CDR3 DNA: TGTGCCAGTAGTCATACGGGGACAGGAAATCAGCCCCAGCATTTT; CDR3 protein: CASSHTGTGNQPQHF
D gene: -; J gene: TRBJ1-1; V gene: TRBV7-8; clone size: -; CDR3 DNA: TGTGCCAGCAGCCCAGGGCGGGGCCGGAACACTGAAGCTTTCTTT; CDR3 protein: CASSPGRGRNTEAFF
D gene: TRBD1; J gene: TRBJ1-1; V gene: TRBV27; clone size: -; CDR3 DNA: TGTGCCAGCAGTTTTAACAGGGGAGGTACTGAAGCTTTCTTT; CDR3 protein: CASSFNRGGTEAFF
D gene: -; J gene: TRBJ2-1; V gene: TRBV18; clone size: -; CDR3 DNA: TGTGCCAGCTCACCAGGGGGGTCCTACAATGAGCAGTTCTTC; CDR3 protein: CASSPGGSYNEQFF
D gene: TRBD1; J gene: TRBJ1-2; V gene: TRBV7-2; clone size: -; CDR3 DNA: TGTGCCAGCAGCGCCGGACAGGGACTTTACTATGGCTACACCTTC; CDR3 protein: CASSAGQGLYYGYTF
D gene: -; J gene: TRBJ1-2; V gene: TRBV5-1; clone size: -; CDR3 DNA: TGCGCCAGCAGCTTAACAGCGGCCCATGGCTACACCTTC; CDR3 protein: CASSLTAAHGYTF
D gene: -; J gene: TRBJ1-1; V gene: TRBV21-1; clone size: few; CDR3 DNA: TGTGCCAGCCGTCCTGACAGGGTGAACACTGAAGCTTTCTTT; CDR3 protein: CASRPDRVNTEAFF
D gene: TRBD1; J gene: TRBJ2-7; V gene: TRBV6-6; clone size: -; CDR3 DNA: TGTGCCAGCAGTTCCGCGACAGGGGGCGAGCAGTACTTC; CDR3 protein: CASSSATGGEQYF
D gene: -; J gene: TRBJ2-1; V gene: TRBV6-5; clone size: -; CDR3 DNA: TGTGCCAGCAGTTACGGGCAGGCCTACAATGAGCAGTTCTTC; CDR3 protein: CASSYGQAYNEQFF
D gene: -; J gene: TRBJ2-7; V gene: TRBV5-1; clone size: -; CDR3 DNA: TGCGCCAGCAGCTCAGACTACTACGAGCAGTACTTC; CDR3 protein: CASSSDYYEQYF
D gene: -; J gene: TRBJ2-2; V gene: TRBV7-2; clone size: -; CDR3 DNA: TGTGCCAGCAGCCGACAGAACACCGGGGAGCTGTTTTTT; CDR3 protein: CASSRQNTGELFF
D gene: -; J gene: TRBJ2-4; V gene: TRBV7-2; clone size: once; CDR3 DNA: TGTGCCAGCAGCCCCCTCTCGGGCAGTGGTCAGGTTCAGTACTTC; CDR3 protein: CASSPLSGSGQVQYF
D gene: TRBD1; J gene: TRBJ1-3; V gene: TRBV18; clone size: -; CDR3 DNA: TGTGCCAGCTCATCTCAGAGGCAGGACAGGGGGCACGGCACCATATATTTT; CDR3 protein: CASSSQRQDRGHGTIYF
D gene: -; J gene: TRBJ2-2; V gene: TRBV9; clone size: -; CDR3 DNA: TGTGCCAGCAGCCCCAGGGAGTCCGGGGAGCTGTTTTTT; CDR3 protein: CASSPRESGELFF
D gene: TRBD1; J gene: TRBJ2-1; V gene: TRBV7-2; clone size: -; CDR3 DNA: TGTGCCAGCAGCTTAGTAGGAACAGGGGGCGGCGATGAGCAGTTCTTC; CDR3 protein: CASSLVGTGGGDEQFF
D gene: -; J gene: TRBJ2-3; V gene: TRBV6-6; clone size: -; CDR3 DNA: TGTGCCAGCATCTCGAGGGGGGGAGATACGCAGTATTTT; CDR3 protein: CASISRGGDTQYF
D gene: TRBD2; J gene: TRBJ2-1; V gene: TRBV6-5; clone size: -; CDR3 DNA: TGTGCCAGCAGTCGATGGACTAGTGGCAATGAGCAGTTCTTC; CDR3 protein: CASSRWTSGNEQFF
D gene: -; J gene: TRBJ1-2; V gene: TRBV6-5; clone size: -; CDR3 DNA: TGTGCCAGCAGTGGTTCCTCTTATGGCTACACCTTC; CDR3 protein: CASSGSSYGYTF
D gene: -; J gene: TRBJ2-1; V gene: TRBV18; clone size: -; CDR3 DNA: TGTGCCAGCTCACCAAGATGGGCAGGGTCCTCAAATGAGCAGTTCTTC; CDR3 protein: CASSPRWAGSSNEQFF
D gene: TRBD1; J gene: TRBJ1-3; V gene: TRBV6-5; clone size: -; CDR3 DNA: TGTGCCACAACCAGACAGGGAACTGGAAACACCATATATTTT; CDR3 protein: CATTRQGTGNTIYF
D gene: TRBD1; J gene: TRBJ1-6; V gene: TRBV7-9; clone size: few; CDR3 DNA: TGTGCCAGCAGCTCGACAGGGTTTTCACCCCTCCACTTT; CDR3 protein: CASSSTGFSPLHF
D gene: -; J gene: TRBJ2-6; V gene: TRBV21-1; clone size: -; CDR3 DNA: TGTGCCAGCAGCAAAGAAGGGACAGGGGGCTACTCTGGGGCCAACGTCCTGACTTTC; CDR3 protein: CASSKEGTGGYSGANVLTF
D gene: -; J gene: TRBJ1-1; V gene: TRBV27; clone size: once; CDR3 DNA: TGTGCCAGCACAGAGACAGGCGGAGCTGAAGCTTTCTTT; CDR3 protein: CASTETGGAEAFF
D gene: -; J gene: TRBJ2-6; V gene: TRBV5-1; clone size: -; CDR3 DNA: TGCGCCAGCAGCTTGGCTGGGGGACCCGGGGCCAACGTCCTGACTTTC; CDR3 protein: CASSLAGGPGANVLTF
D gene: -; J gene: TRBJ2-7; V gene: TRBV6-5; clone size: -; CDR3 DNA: TGTGCCAGCAGTTCGGTAGGGCCCGTGACCTACGAGCAGTACTTC; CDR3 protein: CASSSVGPVTYEQYF
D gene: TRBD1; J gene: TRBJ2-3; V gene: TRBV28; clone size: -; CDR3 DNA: TGTGCCAGCAGTTCAACAGGGGGCGAAACGCAGTATTTT; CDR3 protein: CASSSTGGETQYF
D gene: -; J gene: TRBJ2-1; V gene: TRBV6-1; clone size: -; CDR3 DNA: TGTGCCACGGTCTTGATAGGTTACAATGAGCAGTTCTTC; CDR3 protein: CATVLIGYNEQFF
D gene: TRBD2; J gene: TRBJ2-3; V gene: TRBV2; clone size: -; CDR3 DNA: TGTGCCAGCAGCTGGACTTTAGCGGGGGGGCGGAGCCCAGATACGCAGTATTTT; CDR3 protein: CASSWTLAGGRSPDTQYF
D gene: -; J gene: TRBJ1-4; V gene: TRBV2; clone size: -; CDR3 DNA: TGTGCCAGCAGTGAAATCCGGGAGGAAAAACTGTTTTTT; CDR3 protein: CASSEIREEKLFF
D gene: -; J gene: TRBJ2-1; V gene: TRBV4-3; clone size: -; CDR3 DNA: TGCGCCAGCAGCCAAGACCGTGGGCAGTTCTTC; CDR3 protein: CASSQDRGQFF
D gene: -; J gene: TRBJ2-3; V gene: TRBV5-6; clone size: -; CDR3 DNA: TGTGCCAGCAGCTTAATCGGGGGCAAAATTACAGATACGCAGTATTTT; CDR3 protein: CASSLIGGKITDTQYF
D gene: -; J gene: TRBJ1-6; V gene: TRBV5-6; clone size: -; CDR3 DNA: TGTGCCAGCAGCTTGGTTCTGTCTGGATCACCCCTCCACTTT; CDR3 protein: CASSLVLSGSPLHF
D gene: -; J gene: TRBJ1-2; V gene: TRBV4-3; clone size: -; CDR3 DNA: TGCGCCAGCAGCCAAGATGGGGGATTCTATGGCTACACCTTC; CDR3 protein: CASSQDGGFYGYTF
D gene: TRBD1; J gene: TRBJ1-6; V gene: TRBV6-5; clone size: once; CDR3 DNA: TGTGCCAGCACCAAGGCGGGGACAGGGAGTTCACCCCTCCACTTT; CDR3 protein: CASTKAGTGSSPLHF
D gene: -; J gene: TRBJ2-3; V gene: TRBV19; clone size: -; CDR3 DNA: TGTGCCAGTAGTACCAGGGTAGGAGATACGCAGTATTTT; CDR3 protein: CASSTRVGDTQYF
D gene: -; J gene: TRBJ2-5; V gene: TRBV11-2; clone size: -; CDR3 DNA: TGTGCCAGCAGCTTCCCCGGACTGGAGACCCAGTACTTC; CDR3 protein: CASSFPGLETQYF
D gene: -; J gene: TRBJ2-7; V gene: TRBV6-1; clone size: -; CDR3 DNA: TGTGCCTACCGGGAGGGGGCGTTCCACGAGCAGTACTTC; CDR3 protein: CAYREGAFHEQYF
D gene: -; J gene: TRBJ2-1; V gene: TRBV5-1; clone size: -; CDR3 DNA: TGCGCCAGCAGCCCTTCGGGGGACTCCTACAATGAGCAGTTCTTC; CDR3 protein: CASSPSGDSYNEQFF
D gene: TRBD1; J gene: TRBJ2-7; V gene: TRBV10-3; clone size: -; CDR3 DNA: TGTGCCATCAGTTTTTTCCGGGACAGGGAGTACGAGCAGTACTTC; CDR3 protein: CAISFFRDREYEQYF
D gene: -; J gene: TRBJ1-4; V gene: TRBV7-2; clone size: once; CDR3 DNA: TGTGCCAGCAGCTTAGGCAGGGGCGACGGAAAACTGTTTTTT; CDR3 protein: CASSLGRGDGKLFF
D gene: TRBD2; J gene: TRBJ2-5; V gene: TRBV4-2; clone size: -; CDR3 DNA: TGTGCCAGCAGCCATGGTAACGGGGGGGCTATGGAGACCCAGTACTTC; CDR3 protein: CASSHGNGGAMETQYF
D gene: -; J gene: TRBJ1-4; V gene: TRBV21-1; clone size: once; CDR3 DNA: TGTGCCAGCATATCACGATACTTGTTTACGGGACCGCCTGATGCAAGTGAAAAACTGTTTTTT; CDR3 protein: CASISRYLFTGPPDASEKLFF
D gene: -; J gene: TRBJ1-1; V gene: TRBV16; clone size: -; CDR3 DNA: TGTGCCAGCAGCCGAGGGGCAGGGGAGACTGAAGCTTTCTTT; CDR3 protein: CASSRGAGETEAFF